This T cell receptor (beta chain) was captured in a study of T cells after yellow fever vaccination. Study results and caveats: Secondary responses were weaker yet peaked faster, day 5 versus 15. Most clones from primary vaccination resurfaced after the booster (approximately 95% CD4, 88% CD8).

CDR1 and CDR2 (germline): LNHNV, YYDKDF (reference sequence). The CDR3 length is 15 residues. The V gene lost 2 bases and the J gene lost 5 bases, with 15 bases spanning the gap. On this clonotype: What it binds is not known.

Via MiXCR, TCRdb re-called the 5' RACE reads, giving one row per CDR3 protein. The sample contains hundreds of thousands of distinct CDR3 sequences, roughly 8.6% of which appear only once. Source: PBMCs, taken roughly 47 days after the first yellow fever vaccination. This sequence joins TRBV15 and TRBJ2-5; D might be TRBD2 (5 bases). The TCR comes from a man younger than 35 who received the YFV17D yellow fever vaccine. CDR3 sequence: CATSRSPEGGETQYF. For the CDR3, the DNA is TGTGCCACCAGCAGAAGTCCCGAGGGCGGGGAGACCCAGTACTTC. The full variable domain, rest sourced from reference TRBV15 and TRBJ2-5, is DAMVIQNPRYQVTQFGKPVTLSCSQTLNHNVMYWYQQKSSQAPKLLFHYYDKDFNNEADTPDNFQSRRPNTSFCFLDIRSPGLGDTAMYLCATSRSPEGGETQYFGPGTRLLVL.